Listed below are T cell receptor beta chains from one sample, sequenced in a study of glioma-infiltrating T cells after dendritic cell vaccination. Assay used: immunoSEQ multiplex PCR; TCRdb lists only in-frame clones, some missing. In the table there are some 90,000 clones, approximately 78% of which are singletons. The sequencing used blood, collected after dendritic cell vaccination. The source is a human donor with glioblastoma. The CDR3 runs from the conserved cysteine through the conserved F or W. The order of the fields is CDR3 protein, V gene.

CASSLAGTDTQYF | TRBV5-1
CASSATPGQGSGNTIYF | TRBV5-1
CASSEIPRDTGELFF | TRBV2
CASTSPGQGVGKLFF | TRBV19
CASTPGLAGRDTQYF | TRBV6-1
CASSVSTGVAEAFF | TRBV6-1
CASRTPGQIYGYTF | TRBV19
CASSSLGGTGYNEQFF | TRBV28
CANSLRQTEALEKLFF | TRBV4-1
CASSTRQGLDEKLFF | TRBV19
CASSLQGQWQETQYF | TRBV5-1
CASIDRGQGNTIYF | TRBV6-5
CASSPGLLNYGYTF | TRBV4-1
CASSSDRASGNSPLHF | TRBV13
CASSPRAQGTDTQYF | TRBV18
CASRSSGGSLREQFF | TRBV12-2
CASSLNQGPKNYNSPLHF | TRBV18
CASSYSRSLPGEQYF | TRBV6-5
CASSLIGRGGLTSNQPQHF | TRBV7-2
CASSPTRQGEEGYTF | TRBV18
CASSLGYTALSYEQYF | TRBV5-1
CASTPDRGSAVEKLFF | TRBV5-1
CASSLVGVAYNEQFF | TRBV11-3